This T cell receptor (beta chain) was retrieved from a study of blood T cell repertoires in COVID-19. Allocation to cohorts depended on clinical history reported by the participants. The CDR3 has 18 amino acids. Trimming stripped 3 bases from V and 2 bases from J, with 23 bases between. CDR1 and CDR2 from the germline V gene are MGHRA and YSYEKL. TCRdb keeps only in-frame clones here, not all; method: immunoSEQ multiplex PCR. The sample lists under 300,000 clones; 82% were seen once. The material sequenced was PBMCs or T cells enriched from blood (not recorded which). The origin of this receptor is a man in his forties or fifties who had recovered from COVID-19. The genes are TRBV4-1 and TRBJ2-7, with D perhaps matching TRBD1 (6 bases). DNA for the CDR3: TGCGCCAGCAGCCATTACTCATGGACAGACCCTAATACCTACGAGCAGTACTTC. This encodes CASSHYSWTDPNTYEQYF.